This T cell receptor beta chain was found in a study of human T cells and chemical hapten exposure (TCRdb year 2021). Broadly, across the study: For sensitization, 2% DPC in acetone was applied to a roughly 2 cm by roughly 2 cm area of upper inner arm skin. Patch testing was performed on the upper back with Finn chambers containing 0.01% DPC, and the patch tests were scored after 6 days according to International Contact Dermatitis Research Group standards. Weekly therapeutic DPC doses were additionally applied to the scalp of patients throughout the roughly 24-week study period. The patient cohort, mostly female, included alopecia areata with under or over 50% scalp involvement, alopecia totalis and alopecia universalis. Blood samples were taken from patients before sensitization (week 0) and then at 2, 6 and about 24 weeks after DPC sensitization. In alopecia patients, the study followed how the peripheral blood TCR repertoire changed in vivo over primary and secondary sensitization to diphenylcyclopropenone (DPC), a hapten. Libraries were pooled for sequencing, and variation in per-sample TCR yields was attributed mainly to small differences in library volumes within the pool. Twenty-nine alopecia patients provided blood for TCR sequencing at one to four time points (pre-sensitization, 2, 6 and 24 weeks). What the work shows at the level of the full study, not this receptor alone: Repeated subsampling changed both the strength of the expansion versus patch-test correlation and the threshold at which that correlation became significant. DPC sensitization did not change how many TCRs were above 1 in 1000 frequency, and no evidence was found of alterations in global repertoire structure. A positive correlation was found between the number of PT1 expanded TCRs and patch test score, with significance reached at thresholds 8, 16 and 32 but not 4. Expanded TCRs formed significantly more large CDR3 similarity clusters than pre-sensitization or healthy control sets, consistent with antigen-driven responses. All patients had alopecia, a presumed autoimmune disease, so their immune response might differ from that of healthy individuals.

The time point label, read with the paper, signifies: patch test 3, about 24 weeks after DPC sensitization. This specimen's treatment or condition label, interpreted: therapeutic diphenylcyclopropenone sensitization with weekly scalp DPC. At every patch-test visit, the blood draw took place before the patch test was put on. To be eligible, patients had to be aged 18 to 70, diagnosed with alopecia and judged suitable for DPC therapy, while pregnant patients were excluded. Total RNA was isolated from unfractionated whole blood collected in Tempus Blood RNA tubes. Trimming leaves V shorter by 5 bases and J shorter by 5 bases, with the junction holding 6 bases beyond the gene matches. Reading from cysteine to phenylalanine, the CDR3 counts 14 amino acids. Only the CDR3 DNA is retained, 42 bases long and in frame from the first base. The library was prepared using RACE. The sequencer listed for this sample is NextSeq 500. During library preparation, unique molecular identifiers were attached to individual cDNA molecules so that TCRs could be counted in a quantitative, reproducible way. From each blood RNA sample, both TCR alpha and TCR beta chains were sequenced. The paper's data handling went like this. Samples had a median of roughly 98,000 TCRs, with a range from roughly 20,000 to 690,600. The Decombinator software suite was used to annotate the V, J and CDR3 of the TCR reads. To make PS versus PT1 abundance plots, every sample was subsampled to the same number of TCRs (28,000). TCRs were defined as expanded if absent before sensitization and observed at least eight times at the 2-week time point. TCRdb cleaned the public reads at Q25 with fastp, built clones with MiXCR and kept in-frame beta chains. Each entry merges the rows of one CDR3 protein and shows their most common DNA and genes. In this record, the V and J calls reflect TCRdb's handling and not the investigators' own analysis. This sample gives some 62,000 distinct CDR3 sequences in total; 11% of them show up just once. Clones ranked in the top ten supply 2% to 3% of the sample.

Concerning this clonotype: Its specific antigen is unknown. No base quality information exists; no much larger clone differs at one position.

Source: whole blood, taken in connection with sensitization to the hapten diphenylcyclopropenone (DPC). The sequence derives from a woman younger than 45 with alopecia areata. Some clones in this sample may be carry-over from other donors' samples. This sequence uses TRBV12-3 or TRBV12-4 and TRBJ2-1; 7 bases in between match TRBD1. Here the CDR3 is given as CASSTGVPNNEQFF. The DNA is as follows: TGTGCCAGCAGTACAGGGGTCCCGAACAATGAGCAGTTCTTC.